This T cell receptor beta chain was recorded in a study of cytomegalovirus exposure and HLA in healthy donors. General observations from the study: A list of 150 or so TCR beta chains associated with cytomegalovirus was given. Generally TCR sequences proved uncommon, though certain public TCRs appeared in numerous donors.

In the case of this clone: The target antigen is unknown.

Donors came from a validation cohort of over 100 subjects, distinct from the first 666-subject cohort. The CDR3 is made up of 16 amino acids. The junction had 9 bases not matched to a gene; V was cut back by 4 bases and J by 2 bases. The germline V gene has CDR1 SEHNR and CDR2 FQNEAQ (reference sequence). Data came from immunoSEQ multiplex PCR; TCRdb stores just in-frame clones and leaves some out. The table shows 100,000 to 150,000 clones, with approximately 94% occurring only once. This chain connects TRBV7-9 to TRBJ2-3; 7 bases fit TRBD1. Sequencing input: PBMCs. The sequence was obtained from a man aged 18 to 35 in good health and CMV-seronegative. The CDR3 reads CASSYRGTEATDTQYF. CDR3 bases: TGTGCCAGCAGCTATAGGGGGACAGAGGCCACAGATACGCAGTATTTT.